This TCR beta chain was captured by sequencing in a study of blood T cell repertoires in COVID-19. As handled by the study authors: Amplification of reference gene primers was used by the study to estimate nucleated cell counts. The method was immunoSEQ multiplex PCR; TCRdb's version includes in-frame clones alone and lacks a portion of them. Clonal size and the V and J genes are those of that table, whereas D and trimming came from the DNA. This table holds 450,000 or so clones, about nine tenths found once. Notes on this clone: The same CDR3 also results from other DNA sequences found in this sample.

This receptor was taken from a man younger than 35 who had recovered from COVID-19. Source material: PBMCs or T cells enriched from blood (not recorded which).

CDR3 bases: TGTGCCAGCAGTGAGAGGAGCTCCTACGAGCAGTACTTC. Translating gives CASSERSSYEQYF. The rearrangement joins TRBV27 to TRBJ2-7; D unresolved. This CDR3 region has 13 residues. Trimming took 5 bases from V and 0 from J, leaving 8 bases between them. The germline V gene encodes CDR1 MNHEY and CDR2 SMNVEV (reference sequence).